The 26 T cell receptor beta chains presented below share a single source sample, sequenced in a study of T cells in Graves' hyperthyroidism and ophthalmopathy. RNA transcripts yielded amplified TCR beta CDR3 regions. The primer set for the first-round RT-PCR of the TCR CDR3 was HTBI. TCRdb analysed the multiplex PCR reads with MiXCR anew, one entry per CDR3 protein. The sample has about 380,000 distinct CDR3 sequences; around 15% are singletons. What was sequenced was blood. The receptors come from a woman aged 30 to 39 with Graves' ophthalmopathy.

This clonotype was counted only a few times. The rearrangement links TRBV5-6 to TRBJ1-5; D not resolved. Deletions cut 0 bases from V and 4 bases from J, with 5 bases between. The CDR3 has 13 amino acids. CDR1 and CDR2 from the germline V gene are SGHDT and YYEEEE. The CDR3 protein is CASSLGINQPQHF. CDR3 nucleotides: TGTGCCAGCAGCTTGGGTATTAATCAGCCCCAGCATTTT.

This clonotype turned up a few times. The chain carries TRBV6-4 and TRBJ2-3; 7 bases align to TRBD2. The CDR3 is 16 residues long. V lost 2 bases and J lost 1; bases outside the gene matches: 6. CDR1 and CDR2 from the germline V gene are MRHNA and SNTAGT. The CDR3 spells CASSDGWTSGTDTQYF. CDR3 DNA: TGTGCCAGCAGTGACGGTTGGACTAGTGGCACAGATACGCAGTATTTT.

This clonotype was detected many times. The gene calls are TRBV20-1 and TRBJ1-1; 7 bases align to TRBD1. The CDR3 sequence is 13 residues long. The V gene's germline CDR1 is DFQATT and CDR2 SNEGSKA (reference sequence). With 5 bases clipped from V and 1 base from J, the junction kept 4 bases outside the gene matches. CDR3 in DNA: TGCAGTGCTGAGAACAGGGGGAACACTGAAGCTTTCTTT. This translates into CSAENRGNTEAFF.

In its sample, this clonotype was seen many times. CDR3 loop: CATSQGLASYNEQFF. CDR3 sequence (DNA): TGTGCCACATCCCAGGGGCTGGCCTCCTACAATGAGCAGTTCTTC. The V call is TRBV6-1, the J call TRBJ2-1, with a tentative D call TRBD1 (6 bases). V shed 10 bases and J shed 0 bases, with 16 bases lying between them. In germline, CDR1 is MNHNS, CDR2 SASEGT. This CDR3 region has 15 residues.

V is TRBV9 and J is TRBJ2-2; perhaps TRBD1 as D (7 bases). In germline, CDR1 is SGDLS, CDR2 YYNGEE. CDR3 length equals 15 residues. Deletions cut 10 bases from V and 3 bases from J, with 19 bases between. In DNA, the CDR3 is TGTGCCTCCACTCCGGGCAGGGGGGACACCGGGGAGCTGTTTTTT. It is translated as CASTPGRGDTGELFF.

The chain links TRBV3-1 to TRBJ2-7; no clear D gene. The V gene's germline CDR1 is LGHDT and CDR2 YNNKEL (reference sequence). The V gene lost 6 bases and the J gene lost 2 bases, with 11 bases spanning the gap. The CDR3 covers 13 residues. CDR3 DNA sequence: TGTGCCAGCAGTGAACGGGTACCCTACGAGCAGTACTTC. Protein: CASSERVPYEQYF.

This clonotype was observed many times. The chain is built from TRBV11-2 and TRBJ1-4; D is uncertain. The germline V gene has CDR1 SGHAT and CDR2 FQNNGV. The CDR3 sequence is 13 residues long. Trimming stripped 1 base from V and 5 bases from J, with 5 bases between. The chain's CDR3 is CASSLGVNEKLFF. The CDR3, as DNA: TGTGCCAGCAGCTTAGGAGTAAATGAAAAACTGTTTTTT.

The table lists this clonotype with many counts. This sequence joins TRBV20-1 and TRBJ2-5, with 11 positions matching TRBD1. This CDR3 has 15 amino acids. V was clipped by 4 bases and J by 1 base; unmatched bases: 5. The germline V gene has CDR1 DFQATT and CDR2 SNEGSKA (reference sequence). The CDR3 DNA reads TGCAGTGCTAAGGGGGACAGGGGGTTCCAAGAGACCCAGTACTTC. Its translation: CSAKGDRGFQETQYF.

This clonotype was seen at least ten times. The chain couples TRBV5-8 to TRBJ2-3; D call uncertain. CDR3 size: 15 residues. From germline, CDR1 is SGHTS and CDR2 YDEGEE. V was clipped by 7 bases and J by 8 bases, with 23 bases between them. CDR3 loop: CASCGRILINPTQYF. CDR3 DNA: TGTGCCAGCTGTGGACGGATCCTGATCAACCCTACGCAGTATTTT.

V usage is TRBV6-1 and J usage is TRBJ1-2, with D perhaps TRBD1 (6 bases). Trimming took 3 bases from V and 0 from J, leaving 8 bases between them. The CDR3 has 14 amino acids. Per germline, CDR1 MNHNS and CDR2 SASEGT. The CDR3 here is CASSEDSSNYGYTF. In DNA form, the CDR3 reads TGTGCCAGCAGTGAGGACAGCTCTAACTATGGCTACACCTTC.

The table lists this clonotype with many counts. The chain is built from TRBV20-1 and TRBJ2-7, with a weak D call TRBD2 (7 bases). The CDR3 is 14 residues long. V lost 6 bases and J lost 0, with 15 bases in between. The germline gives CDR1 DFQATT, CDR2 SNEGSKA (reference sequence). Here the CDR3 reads CSAKDGGRSYEQYF. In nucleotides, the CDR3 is TGCAGTGCAAAAGACGGGGGGCGCTCCTACGAGCAGTACTTC.

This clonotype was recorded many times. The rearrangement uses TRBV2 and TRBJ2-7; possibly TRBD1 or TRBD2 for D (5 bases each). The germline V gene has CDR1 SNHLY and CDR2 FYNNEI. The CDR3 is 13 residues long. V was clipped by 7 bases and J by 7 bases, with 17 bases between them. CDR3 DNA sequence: TGTGCCAGCATGGGGGATCCCCCCGCGGAGCAGTACTTC. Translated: CASMGDPPAEQYF.

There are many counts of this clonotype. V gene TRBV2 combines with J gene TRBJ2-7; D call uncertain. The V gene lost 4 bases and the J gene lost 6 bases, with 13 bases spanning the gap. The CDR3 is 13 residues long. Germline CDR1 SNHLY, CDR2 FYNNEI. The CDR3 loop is CASSVPALTEQYF. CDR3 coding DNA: TGTGCCAGCAGTGTCCCAGCTCTAACCGAGCAGTACTTC.

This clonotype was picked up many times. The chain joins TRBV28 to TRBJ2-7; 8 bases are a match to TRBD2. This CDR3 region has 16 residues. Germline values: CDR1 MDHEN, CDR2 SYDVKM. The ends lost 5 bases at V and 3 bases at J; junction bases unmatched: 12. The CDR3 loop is CASSRVLAGGSYEQYF. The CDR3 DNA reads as TGTGCCAGCAGTAGGGTGTTGGCGGGGGGTAGCTACGAGCAGTACTTC.

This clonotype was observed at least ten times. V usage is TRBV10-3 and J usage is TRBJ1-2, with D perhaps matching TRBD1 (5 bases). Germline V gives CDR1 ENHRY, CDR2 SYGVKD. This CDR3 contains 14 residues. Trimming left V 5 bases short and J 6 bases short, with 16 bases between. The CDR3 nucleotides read TGTGCCATCAGTTCCCTAGGACAAACGGATGGCTACACCTTC. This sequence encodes CAISSLGQTDGYTF.

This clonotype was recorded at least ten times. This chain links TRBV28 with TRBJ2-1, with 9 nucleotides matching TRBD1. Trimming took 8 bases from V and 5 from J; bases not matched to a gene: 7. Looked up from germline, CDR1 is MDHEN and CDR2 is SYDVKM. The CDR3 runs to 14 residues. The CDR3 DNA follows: TGTGCCAGCGAGACGGGACAGGGCGACAATGAGCAGTTCTTC. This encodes CASETGQGDNEQFF. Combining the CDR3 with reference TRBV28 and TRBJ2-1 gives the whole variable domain DVKVTQSSRYLVKRTGEKVFLECVQDMDHENMFWYRQDPGLGLRLIYFSYDVKMKEKGDIPEGYSVSREKKERFSLILESASTNQTSMYLCASETGQGDNEQFFGPGTRLTVL.

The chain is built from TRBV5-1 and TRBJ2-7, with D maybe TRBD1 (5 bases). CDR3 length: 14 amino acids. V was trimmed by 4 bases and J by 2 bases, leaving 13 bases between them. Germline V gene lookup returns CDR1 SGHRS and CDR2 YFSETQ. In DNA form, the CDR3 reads TGCGCCAGCAGCCCGACAGTGGGAACCTACGAGCAGTACTTC. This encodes CASSPTVGTYEQYF.

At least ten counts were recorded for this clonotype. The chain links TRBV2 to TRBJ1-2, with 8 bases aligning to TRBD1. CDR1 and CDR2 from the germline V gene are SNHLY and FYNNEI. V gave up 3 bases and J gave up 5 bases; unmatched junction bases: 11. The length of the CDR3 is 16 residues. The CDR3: CASSEGGGTGIYGYTF. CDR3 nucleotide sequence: TGTGCCAGCAGTGAGGGCGGTGGGACAGGAATATATGGCTACACCTTC.

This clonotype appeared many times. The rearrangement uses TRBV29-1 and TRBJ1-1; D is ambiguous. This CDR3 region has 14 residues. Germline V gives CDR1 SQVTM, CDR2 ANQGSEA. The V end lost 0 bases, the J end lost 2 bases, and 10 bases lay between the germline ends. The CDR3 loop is CSVEDGGLNTEAFF. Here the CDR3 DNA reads TGCAGCGTTGAAGATGGAGGACTAAACACTGAAGCTTTCTTT.

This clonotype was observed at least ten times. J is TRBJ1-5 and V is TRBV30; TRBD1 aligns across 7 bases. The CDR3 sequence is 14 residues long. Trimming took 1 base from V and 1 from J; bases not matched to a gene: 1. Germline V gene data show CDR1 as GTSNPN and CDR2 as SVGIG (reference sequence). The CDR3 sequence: CAWSAGQSNQPQHF. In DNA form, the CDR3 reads TGTGCCTGGAGTGCGGGACAGAGCAATCAGCCCCAGCATTTT. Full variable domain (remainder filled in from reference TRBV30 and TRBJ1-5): SQTIHQWPATLVQPVGSPLSLECTVEGTSNPNLYWYRQAAGRGLQLLFYSVGIGQISSEVPQNLSASRPQDRQFILSSKKLLLSDSGFYLCAWSAGQSNQPQHFGDGTRLSIL.

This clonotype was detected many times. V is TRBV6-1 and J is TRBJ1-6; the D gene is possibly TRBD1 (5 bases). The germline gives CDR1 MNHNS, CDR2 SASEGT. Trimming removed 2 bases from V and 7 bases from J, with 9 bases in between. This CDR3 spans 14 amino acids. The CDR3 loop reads CASSELGGNSPLHF. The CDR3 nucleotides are TGTGCCAGCAGTGAATTGGGGGGAAATTCACCCCTCCACTTT.

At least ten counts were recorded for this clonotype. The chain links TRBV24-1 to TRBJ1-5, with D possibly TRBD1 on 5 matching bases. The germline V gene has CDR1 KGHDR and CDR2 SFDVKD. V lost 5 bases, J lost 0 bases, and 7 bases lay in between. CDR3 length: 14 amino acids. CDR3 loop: CATSGGYSNQPQHF. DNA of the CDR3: TGTGCCACCAGTGGGGGGTATAGCAATCAGCCCCAGCATTTT.

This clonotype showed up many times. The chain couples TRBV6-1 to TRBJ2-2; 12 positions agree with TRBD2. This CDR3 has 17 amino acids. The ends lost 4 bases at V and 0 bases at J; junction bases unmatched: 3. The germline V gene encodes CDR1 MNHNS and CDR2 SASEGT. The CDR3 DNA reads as TGTGCCAGCAGTGCGACTAGCGGGGGAACGAACACCGGGGAGCTGTTTTTT. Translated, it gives CASSATSGGTNTGELFF.

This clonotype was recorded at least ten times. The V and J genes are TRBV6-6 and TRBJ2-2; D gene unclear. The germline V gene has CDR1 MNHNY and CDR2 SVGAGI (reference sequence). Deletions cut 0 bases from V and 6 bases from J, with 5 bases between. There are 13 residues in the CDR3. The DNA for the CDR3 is TGTGCCAGCAGTTACTCCTCTCCCGGGGAGCTGTTTTTT. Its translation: CASSYSSPGELFF.

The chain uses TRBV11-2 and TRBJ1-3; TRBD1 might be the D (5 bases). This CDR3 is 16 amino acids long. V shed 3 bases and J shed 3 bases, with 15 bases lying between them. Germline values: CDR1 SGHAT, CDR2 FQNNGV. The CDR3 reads CASSFGPLGGGNTIYF. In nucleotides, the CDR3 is TGTGCCAGCAGCTTTGGACCCTTGGGGGGTGGAAACACCATATATTTT.

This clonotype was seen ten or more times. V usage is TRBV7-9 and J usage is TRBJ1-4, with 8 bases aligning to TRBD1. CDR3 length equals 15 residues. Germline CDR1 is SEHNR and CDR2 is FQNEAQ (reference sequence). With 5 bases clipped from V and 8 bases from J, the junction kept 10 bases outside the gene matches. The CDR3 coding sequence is TGTGCCAGCAGCAAAGACAGGGGAGAGGGGGAAAAACTGTTTTTT. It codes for CASSKDRGEGEKLFF.